One sample yielded the 11 T cell receptor beta chains listed below, sequenced in a study of cytomegalovirus exposure and HLA in healthy donors. 13 Jbeta primers and 60 Vbeta primers were used for the PCR. TCRdb's copy holds only in-frame clones and misses some; the assay was immunoSEQ multiplex PCR. The sample contains approximately 110,000 clones, around 77% of which appear only once. Sequenced sample: PBMCs. The receptors stem from a woman aged 40 to 50 in good health and CMV-seropositive.

V usage is TRBV9 and J usage is TRBJ2-3; TRBD1 matches 11 bases. The CDR3 consists of 17 residues. The ends lost 2 bases at V and 0 bases at J; junction bases unmatched: 5. Germline CDR1 is SGDLS and CDR2 is YYNGEE. CDR3 amino acids: CASSVTGTGGSTDTQYF. CDR3 coding DNA: TGTGCCAGCAGCGTTACCGGGACAGGGGGGAGCACAGATACGCAGTATTTT. The full variable domain, completed using reference TRBV9 and TRBJ2-3, is DSGVTQTPKHLITATGQRVTLRCSPRSGDLSVYWYQQSLDQGLQFLIQYYNGEERAKGNILERFSAQQFPDLHSELNLSSLELGDSALYFCASSVTGTGGSTDTQYFGPGTRLTVL.

The DNA for the CDR3 is TGCGCCAGCAGCCAAGATATGTCCAGCGGGGGTTACAATGAGCAGTTCTTC. Amino acid sequence: CASSQDMSSGGYNEQFF. The chain combines TRBV4-1 with TRBJ2-1, with 8 bases fitting TRBD2. The CDR3 runs 17 residues. The V segment lost 0 bases and the J segment 4 bases; nucleotides outside the gene matches: 8. The germline gives CDR1 MGHRA, CDR2 YSYEKL.

This chain joins TRBV27 and TRBJ2-5; D ambiguous. Germline CDR1 reads MNHEY; CDR2 reads SMNVEV (reference sequence). The CDR3 consists of 12 residues. Trimming left V 4 bases short and J 7 bases short, with 10 bases between. This chain's CDR3 is CASSSDMWTQYF. The DNA of the CDR3 is TGTGCCAGCAGTTCAGACATGTGGACCCAGTACTTC.

V and J are TRBV10-3 and TRBJ2-3; TRBD1 aligns across 8 bases. CDR3 length: 17 residues. Germline CDR1 reads ENHRY; CDR2 reads SYGVKD. The V gene end was trimmed by 0 bases and the J gene end by 5 bases; junction bases not matched to a gene: 10. DNA of the CDR3: TGTGCCATCAGTGAGTCTGTGGGCAGGGGGCGAAGAGATACGCAGTATTTT. Protein: CAISESVGRGRRDTQYF.

Here the CDR3 reads CASSPGLRETQYF. DNA of the CDR3: TGTGCCAGCTCACCAGGACTTAGAGAGACCCAGTACTTC. The rearrangement links TRBV18 to TRBJ2-5; weak D call: TRBD2 (5 bases). CDR3 length equals 13 residues. Per the germline V gene, CDR1 is KGHSH and CDR2 is LQKENI. Deletions cut 2 bases from V and 4 bases from J, with 8 bases between. Complete variable domain (other parts from reference TRBV18 and TRBJ2-5): NAGVMQNPRHLVRRRGQEARLRCSPMKGHSHVYWYRQLPEEGLKFMVYLQKENIIDESGMPKERFSAEFPKEGPSILRIQQVVRGDSAAYFCASSPGLRETQYFGPGTRLLVL.

The chain couples TRBV5-6 to TRBJ2-2, with D possibly TRBD1 on 5 matching bases. The germline V and J ends were trimmed by 7 bases and 1 base, with 17 bases remaining between them. The germline gives CDR1 SGHDT, CDR2 YYEEEE. The CDR3 contains 16 residues. This chain's CDR3 is CASGYRTGWNTGELFF. The CDR3 DNA follows: TGTGCCAGCGGCTACAGGACCGGCTGGAACACCGGGGAGCTGTTTTTT.

This clone was seen more than once but under ten times. The V call is TRBV29-1, the J call TRBJ2-5, with TRBD2 identical over 8 bases. Germline V lookup: CDR1 SQVTM, CDR2 ANQGSEA. V gave up 6 bases and J gave up 4 bases; unmatched junction bases: 4. The CDR3 covers 12 residues. The CDR3, as DNA: TGCAGCGTAATAGCGGGAAGAGAGACCCAGTACTTC. Residues: CSVIAGRETQYF. The whole variable domain, filled in from reference TRBV29-1 and TRBJ2-5, reads SAVISQKPSRDICQRGTSLTIQCQVDSQVTMMFWYRQQPGQSLTLIATANQGSEATYESGFVIDKFPISRPNLTFSTLTVSNMSPEDSSIYLCSVIAGRETQYFGPGTRLLVL.

This sequence joins TRBV28 and TRBJ1-5; possibly TRBD1 for D (5 bases). Deletions cut 1 base from V and 5 bases from J, with 15 bases between. CDR1 and CDR2 (germline): MDHEN, SYDVKM. The CDR3 has 16 amino acids. The CDR3 sequence: CASSLSTGLRYQPQHF. CDR3 bases: TGTGCCAGCAGTTTATCCACAGGTCTCAGATATCAGCCCCAGCATTTT. Supplemented by reference TRBV28 and TRBJ1-5, the full variable domain reads DVKVTQSSRYLVKRTGEKVFLECVQDMDHENMFWYRQDPGLGLRLIYFSYDVKMKEKGDIPEGYSVSREKKERFSLILESASTNQTSMYLCASSLSTGLRYQPQHFGDGTRLSIL.

This clone was counted only a few times. CDR3 loop: CASTRRAGRAYEQYF. CDR3 sequence (DNA): TGTGCCAGCACCCGGCGAGCGGGAAGGGCATACGAGCAGTACTTC. The V gene is TRBV27, the J gene TRBJ2-7; the match to TRBD2 covers 7 bases. The CDR3 totals 15 residues. The junction had 13 bases not matched to a gene; V was cut back by 7 bases and J by 4 bases. Germline CDR1 reads MNHEY; CDR2 reads SMNVEV (reference sequence).

This clone was seen just once. This chain connects TRBV5-1 to TRBJ2-7, with TRBD2 matching 7 bases. Germline V lookup: CDR1 SGHRS, CDR2 YFSETQ. CDR3 size: 14 residues. The junction had 4 bases not matched to a gene; V was cut back by 4 bases and J by 0 bases. Here the CDR3 reads CASSISGSSYEQYF. The CDR3 nucleotides are TGCGCCAGCAGCATTAGCGGGTCCTCCTACGAGCAGTACTTC.

V is TRBV7-3 and J is TRBJ2-1; 10 nucleotides agree with TRBD2. The J segment lost 9 bases and the V segment lost 2 bases, leaving 4 bases of the junction unmatched. Germline values: CDR1 SGHTA, CDR2 FQGTGA. The CDR3 runs to 14 residues. The CDR3 DNA reads as TGTGCCAGCAGCTTAGAGGGGACTAGCGCTGAGCAGTTCTTC. The encoded protein is CASSLEGTSAEQFF.